One sample yielded the 20 T cell receptor beta chains listed below, sequenced in a study of neoadjuvant nivolumab and ipilimumab in lung cancer. The table came from immunoSEQ multiplex PCR; TCRdb's copy has only in-frame clones and leaves some out. The table records around 19,000 clones, around 87% of them present only once. This specimen consisted of peripheral blood, obtained before neoadjuvant nivolumab, alone or with ipilimumab. These receptors were collected from an adult with non-small cell lung cancer.

This chain uses TRBV9 with TRBJ1-1, with 8 nucleotides matching TRBD1. Germline V gene sequence: CDR1 SGDLS, CDR2 YYNGEE. The CDR3 consists of 12 residues. Trimming took 3 bases from V and 7 from J; bases not matched to a gene: 2. CDR3 loop: CASSGTGSEAFF. CDR3 in DNA: TGTGCCAGCAGCGGGACAGGGAGTGAAGCTTTCTTT.

The chain carries TRBV6-5 and TRBJ2-2; perhaps TRBD2 as D (6 bases). This CDR3 is 16 amino acids long. Trimming removed 0 bases from V and 7 bases from J, with 15 bases in between. Per the germline V gene, CDR1 is MNHEY and CDR2 is SVGAGI. CDR3 residues: CASSYSMEGVYGELFF. The CDR3 DNA reads as TGTGCCAGCAGTTACTCGATGGAGGGAGTGTACGGGGAGCTGTTTTTT.

V and J are TRBV2 and TRBJ2-7; TRBD2 matches at 12 bases. V was pared by 6 bases and J by 3 bases, with 9 bases of the junction left unmatched. This CDR3 contains 16 residues. Per the germline V gene, CDR1 is SNHLY and CDR2 is FYNNEI. CDR3 in DNA: TGTGCCAGCAGGGCAAGGACTAGCGGGACTGACTACGAGCAGTACTTC. Protein product: CASRARTSGTDYEQYF.

The V and J genes are TRBV4-1 and TRBJ1-2; perhaps TRBD1 as D (5 bases). The CDR3 spans 16 residues. Trimming left V 0 bases short and J 4 bases short, with 15 bases between. The germline V gene has CDR1 MGHRA and CDR2 YSYEKL. CDR3 in DNA: TGCGCCAGCAGCCAAGAAGGGCAGGGTGGTGGCTATGGCTACACCTTC. It specifies CASSQEGQGGGYGYTF.

The CDR3 reads CASSLAVHPGTGELFF. The DNA for the CDR3 is TGCGCCAGCAGCTTGGCCGTTCATCCTGGCACCGGGGAGCTGTTTTTT. The rearrangement joins TRBV5-1 to TRBJ2-2; D uncertain. With 0 bases removed from V and 4 bases from J, the gap between germline ends came to 13 bases. The CDR3 has 16 residues. Germline V CDR1 and CDR2: SGHRS, YFSETQ.

The chain combines TRBV19 with TRBJ2-7, with 11 bases matching TRBD1. Trimming cost V 6 bases and J 0 bases; bases outside gene matches: 4. CDR3 length: 15 amino acids. Germline CDR1 and CDR2: LNHDA and SQIVND (reference sequence). CDR3 sequence: CASRAGTGGSYEQYF. For the CDR3, the DNA is TGTGCCAGTAGGGCCGGGACAGGGGGCTCCTACGAGCAGTACTTC.

This chain connects TRBV6-6 to TRBJ2-5; D remains unclear. Trimming took 5 bases from V and 5 from J, leaving 12 bases between them. The CDR3 is 13 amino acids. Germline V gives CDR1 MNHNY, CDR2 SVGAGI (reference sequence). CDR3 loop: CASSVDGAETQYF. CDR3 in DNA: TGTGCCAGCAGTGTGGACGGAGCGGAGACCCAGTACTTC.

The chain uses TRBV7-2 and TRBJ2-3; no clear D gene. There are 11 residues in the CDR3. Trimming shortened V by 3 bases and J by 3 bases, and 1 base separated the two germline ends. CDR1 is SGHTA, CDR2 FQGNSA, per germline. The CDR3 DNA is TGTGCCAGCAGCTTTACAGATACGCAGTATTTT. Protein: CASSFTDTQYF. Combining the CDR3 with reference TRBV7-2 and TRBJ2-3 gives the whole variable domain GAGVSQSPSNKVTEKGKDVELRCDPISGHTALYWYRQSLGQGLEFLIYFQGNSAPDKSGLPSDRFSAERTGGSVSTLTIQRTQQEDSAVYLCASSFTDTQYFGPGTRLTVL.

The chain couples TRBV9 to TRBJ2-2; D remains ambiguous. Per germline, CDR1 SGDLS and CDR2 YYNGEE. Trimming cost V 4 bases and J 2 bases, with 12 bases left between them. The length of the CDR3 is 15 residues. CDR3 protein: CASSQSTVNTGELFF. DNA for the CDR3: TGTGCCAGCAGCCAATCGACCGTTAACACCGGGGAGCTGTTTTTT.

This chain connects TRBV27 to TRBJ2-2; D not certain. Germline CDR1 MNHEY, CDR2 SMNVEV (reference sequence). The CDR3 is 14 amino acids. V gave up 2 bases and J gave up 1 base, with 5 bases separating them. The CDR3 sequence is CASSLLGNTGELFF. The CDR3 DNA reads as TGTGCCAGCAGTTTACTTGGGAACACCGGGGAGCTGTTTTTT.

The chain recombines TRBV5-1 with TRBJ2-1; TRBD1 aligns across 7 bases. The trim removed 6 bases at V and 0 bases at J, leaving 3 bases unmatched. The CDR3 extends over 14 amino acids. From germline, CDR1 is SGHRS and CDR2 YFSETQ. CDR3 protein: CASTGTASYNEQFF. CDR3 bases: TGCGCCAGCACAGGGACAGCCTCCTACAATGAGCAGTTCTTC. Drawing the rest from reference TRBV5-1 and TRBJ2-1, the complete variable domain is KAGVTQTPRYLIKTRGQQVTLSCSPISGHRSVSWYQQTPGQGLQFLFEYFSETQRNKGNFPGRFSGRQFSNSRSEMNVSTLELGDSALYLCASTGTASYNEQFFGPGTRLTVL.

The chain joins TRBV29-1 to TRBJ1-1; 7 bases map to TRBD1. Germline values: CDR1 SQVTM, CDR2 ANQGSEA. After removal of 7 bases from V and 2 bases from J, the junction contained 7 bases not matched to a gene. This CDR3 comprises 13 residues. CDR3: CSARTGSNTEAFF. The CDR3 DNA reads TGCAGCGCCCGGACAGGTTCCAACACTGAAGCTTTCTTT.

This clone is a singleton in its sample. The chain links TRBV9 to TRBJ2-1; 10 positions match TRBD2. The CDR3 contains 17 residues. Germline CDR1 and CDR2: SGDLS and YYNGEE. After removal of 0 bases from V and 4 bases from J, the junction contained 7 bases not matched to a gene. CDR3 bases: TGTGCCAGCAGCGTAGCACGAGGACTAGCGGTATACAATGAGCAGTTCTTC. This sequence encodes CASSVARGLAVYNEQFF.

The V gene is TRBV20-1, the J gene TRBJ1-1; D gene unclear. V was pared by 0 bases and J by 4 bases, with 3 bases between. Germline assignment: CDR1 DFQATT and CDR2 SNEGSKA (reference sequence). This CDR3 has 11 residues. CDR3: CSAREGTEAFF. DNA of the CDR3: TGCAGTGCTAGAGAAGGCACTGAAGCTTTCTTT.

The V and J genes are TRBV9 and TRBJ1-1; the D gene is possibly TRBD1 (6 bases). V lost 0 bases and J 3 bases, leaving 9 bases between the germline ends. Germline V lookup: CDR1 SGDLS, CDR2 YYNGEE. The CDR3 runs to 14 residues. This chain's CDR3 is CASSVGWGHTEAFF. Written as DNA, the CDR3 is TGTGCCAGCAGCGTAGGTTGGGGGCACACTGAAGCTTTCTTT.

This clone has just one count. The rearrangement uses TRBV10-2 and TRBJ1-3; D possibly corresponds to TRBD1 (6 bases). V was cut by 5 bases and J by 4 bases, with 12 bases left in between. The CDR3 loop spans 14 amino acids. Germline CDR1 WSHSY, CDR2 SAAADI. CDR3 amino acids: CASSRRGGGNTIYF. Here the CDR3 DNA reads TGCGCCAGCAGTCGCAGGGGTGGAGGAAACACCATATATTTT.

The chain couples TRBV7-9 to TRBJ2-1; either TRBD1 or TRBD2 may fit D (5 bases each). Germline V CDR1 and CDR2: SEHNR, FQNEAQ (reference sequence). The ends were cut back, 5 bases at V and 4 bases at J, with 18 bases in the middle. The CDR3 runs 16 residues. The CDR3 loop reads CASSLGTDPLYNEQFF. CDR3 coding DNA: TGTGCCAGCAGCCTCGGGACCGACCCCCTGTACAATGAGCAGTTCTTC.

This clone was seen more than once but under ten times. The chain combines TRBV11-2 with TRBJ1-2, with D hard to call. Looked up from germline, CDR1 is SGHAT and CDR2 is FQNNGV. This CDR3 is built from 13 residues. V was trimmed by 4 bases and J by 2 bases, leaving 8 bases between them. The CDR3 sequence: CASSSGPNYGYTF. The CDR3 coding sequence is TGTGCCAGCAGCTCCGGCCCGAACTATGGCTACACCTTC.

The chain couples TRBV30 to TRBJ2-7; no clear D. The V and J ends lost 5 bases and 2 bases respectively, with 16 bases between them. CDR1 is GTSNPN, CDR2 SVGIG, per germline (reference sequence). This CDR3 spans 14 amino acids. Here the CDR3 reads CAWSSTEAPYEQYF. In DNA form, the CDR3 reads TGTGCCTGGTCGTCCACAGAGGCCCCCTACGAGCAGTACTTC.

The chain couples TRBV7-9 to TRBJ2-3; no reliable D call. The CDR3 totals 16 residues. Germline V CDR1 and CDR2: SEHNR, FQNEAQ (reference sequence). V gave up 1 base and J gave up 1 base, with 12 bases separating them. CDR3 DNA: TGTGCCAGCAGCTTAGGCGGTGCACCGCGCACAGATACGCAGTATTTT. This sequence encodes CASSLGGAPRTDTQYF.